The source of this T cell receptor (beta chain) is a study of blood T cell repertoires in COVID-19. Looking at the study overall: From the United States, Italy and Spain came samples of acute and convalescent COVID-19.

This CDR3 spans 14 amino acids. The J segment lost 4 bases and the V segment lost 4 bases, leaving 5 bases of the junction unmatched. In germline, CDR1 is SGHRS, CDR2 YFSETQ. Sequencing used immunoSEQ multiplex PCR; TCRdb keeps in-frame clones, though not all of them. The sample holds 65,000 to 90,000 clones, roughly 85% seen once. The sequence was collected from a man aged 60-69 years with active or convalescent COVID-19. The V gene is TRBV5-1, the J gene TRBJ2-5; TRBD1 matches at 9 bases. Specimen: peripheral blood. This CDR3 reads CASSQQGAGETQYF. CDR3 DNA sequence: TGCGCCAGCAGCCAACAGGGGGCGGGAGAGACCCAGTACTTC.